This T cell receptor (beta chain) was identified during a study of blood T cell repertoires in COVID-19 (dated by TCRdb to the early 2020s). With regard to the full study: The collaborator samples originated in the United States, Italy and Spain and spanned the acute and convalescent phases of COVID-19. The prospective study material was composed of cDNA or gDNA derived from T cells, B-cell-depleted T cells, or PBMCs. Subjects who had been exposed to COVID-19, were actively infected with it, or had recovered from it provided the deeply sampled blood TCRbeta repertoires that made up the dataset. The repertoires were released in a freely available public database meant as a resource for research on the immune response to SARS-CoV-2. The samples were drawn from two sources: the first 160 participants of the ongoing ImmuneRACE study, and some 1,300 subjects contributed by 6 global collaborators. A de-identified subject ID, COVID-19 status, age in years and sex were almost always included in the sample metadata. Where available, HLA class I and class II types were taken from metadata supplied by the sample provider and were not determined by assay-based typing.

Broad study findings and their caveats: The amount of clinical and demographic metadata varied by source and participant and was provided uncurated.

Taken from cysteine to phenylalanine, the CDR3 has 15 residues. The sequence is cut down to CDR3 DNA, 45 bases in frame from base 1. CDR1 and CDR2, per the germline V gene, are MNHEY and SVGAGI. Trimming leaves V shorter by 7 bases and J shorter by 5 bases, with the junction holding 12 bases beyond the gene matches. The immunoSEQ Assay, a bias-controlled multiplex PCR, was used to amplify TCRbeta CDR3 regions from genomic DNA. On the authors' methods: The number of nucleated cells in each sample was estimated from the amplification of reference gene primers within the assay. Sequence reads were collapsed and filtered to measure the absolute abundance of every unique TCRbeta CDR3 rearrangement. For each sample, productive Simpson clonality was calculated as the square root of Simpson's diversity index over productive rearrangements. TCRdb stores this immuneACCESS table with in-frame sequences only. Part of the clones is absent; in the studies checked, under half of the shortfall reflects unresolved V genes, and no reason is known for the rest. That table furnishes V, J and clone size, whereas the DNA furnished D and trimming. This sample gives hundreds of thousands of clones in total; approximately 90% of them show up just once. The top ten clones comprise just over 0.7% of the sample.

On this clone itself: Its specific antigen is unknown. Base qualities are missing; no much larger clone stands one base away.

Whole blood was collected in K2EDTA tubes by collaborating institutions according to the institutions' own protocols. For TCRbeta analysis, collaborators shipped samples as frozen whole blood, isolated PBMCs, or DNA extracted from either of those sample types. The source of this sequence is a man aged 35 to 55 with acute or convalescent COVID-19. Sequenced material: peripheral blood. The sequence links TRBV6-5 to TRBJ1-1; TRBD1 fits 8 bases in the junction. The nucleotide sequence is TGTGCCAGCACTTTCTTTCCAACAGGGGGTACTGAAGCTTTCTTT. It specifies CASTFFPTGGTEAFF.